The 6 T cell receptor beta chains below all came from one sample that was sequenced in a study of T cells in Graves' hyperthyroidism and ophthalmopathy (dated by TCRdb to the late 2010s). Libraries were built with multiplex PCR. The listed sequencing device is Illumina HiSeq 2000. The TCR beta CDR3 regions were amplified from RNA transcripts. The first round of RT-PCR for the TCR CDR3 was performed with the HTBI primer set and the Qiagen OneStep RT-PCR kit. TCRdb trimmed public reads at Q25 via fastp, called clones via MiXCR and kept in-frame beta chains. Identical CDR3 protein sequences are pooled into one entry, listed with their most common genes and DNA. The sample table holds hundreds of thousands of distinct CDR3 sequences, of which 18% were seen once. Jointly, the top ten make up approximately 15% of the sample. The specimen was blood. These receptors were collected from a woman aged 45 to 65 with Graves' hyperthyroidism that later progressed to Graves' ophthalmopathy.

This clonotype has a handful of counts. The chain employs TRBV12-3 or TRBV12-4 and TRBJ1-5, with TRBD1 as a possible D gene (5 bases). V gave up 3 bases and J gave up 4 bases, with 16 bases separating them. This CDR3 comprises 16 residues. The CDR3 nucleotides are TGTGCCAGCAGTTTCACGGGGCCGGATGGGAATCAGCCCCAGCATTTT. Translating gives CASSFTGPDGNQPQHF.

The table lists this clonotype with many counts. The rearrangement uses TRBV12-3 or TRBV12-4 and TRBJ1-4; 7 nucleotides match TRBD1. J gave up 8 bases and V 9 bases, and 6 bases lay outside the gene matches. This CDR3 comprises 12 residues. The DNA for the CDR3 is TGTGCCAGTAAGGGGGCCGGAGAAAAACTGTTTTTT. As protein: CASKGAGEKLFF.

The genes are TRBV3-1 and TRBJ1-1; maybe TRBD1 (5 bases). V lost 1 base and J 0 bases, leaving 12 bases between the germline ends. Looked up from germline, CDR1 is LGHDT and CDR2 is YNNKEL (reference sequence). The CDR3 is 16 amino acids. The CDR3 region has the DNA TGTGCCAGCAGCCAAGTGGGACGGTATATGAACACTGAAGCTTTCTTT. It specifies CASSQVGRYMNTEAFF. The whole variable domain, filled in from reference TRBV3-1 and TRBJ1-1, reads DTAVSQTPKYLVTQMGNDKSIKCEQNLGHDTMYWYKQDSKKFLKIMFSYNNKELIINETVPNRFSPKSPDKAHLNLHINSLELGDSAVYFCASSQVGRYMNTEAFFGQGTRLTVV.

This clonotype was counted ten times or more. This sequence joins TRBV10-3 and TRBJ1-5; D uncertain. Trimming cost V 3 bases and J 3 bases, with 12 bases left between them. This CDR3 has 15 amino acids. Germline lookup yields CDR1 ENHRY and CDR2 SYGVKD. In nucleotides, the CDR3 is TGTGCCATCAGTGAAGGCCAGGTACACAATCAGCCCCAGCATTTT. Translation: CAISEGQVHNQPQHF.

This rearrangement joins TRBV11-2 to TRBJ1-3; TRBD1 aligns across 8 bases. The ends lost 5 bases at V and 5 bases at J; junction bases unmatched: 20. The CDR3 consists of 19 residues. The germline gives CDR1 SGHAT, CDR2 FQNNGV. As DNA, the CDR3 is TGTGCCAGCAGCCTGGGAACGGGCAGGGGGCTTGGTTACCGAAACACCATATATTTT. This encodes CASSLGTGRGLGYRNTIYF.

The CDR3 DNA follows: TGCGCCAGCAGCTTGCGAACTAGGGTCGGGGAGACCCAGTACTTC. Translating gives CASSLRTRVGETQYF. This sequence joins TRBV5-1 and TRBJ2-5; perhaps TRBD2 as D (5 bases). The CDR3 sequence is 15 residues long. Germline values: CDR1 SGHRS, CDR2 YFSETQ. Trimming left V 1 base short and J 5 bases short, with 15 bases between.